This entry features one T cell receptor beta chain sequence. Its antigen is currently not known. No base quality information exists; no much larger clone differs at one position. Libraries were prepared through the immunoSEQ multiplex PCR assay. TCRdb took over this immuneACCESS table, retaining in-frame rearrangements with V and J assigned. Such tables are incomplete; in checked studies, under half of the missing clones stem from an unresolved V gene, and the remainder is unexplained. Across this sample there are about 34,000 clones, with about 87% seen only once. 3.5% of the sample is in the top ten clones. Trimmed from V: 1 base; trimmed from J: 1 base; junction bases lacking a gene match: 1. Reading from cysteine to phenylalanine, the CDR3 counts 16 amino acids. Only the CDR3 DNA is retained, 48 bases long and in frame from the first base. The germline V gene encodes CDR1 MGHRA and CDR2 YSYEKL.

The data were taken from a study of T cell changes during pregnancy in multiple sclerosis (dated by TCRdb to about 2019). Looking at the study overall: In women with multiple sclerosis, the researchers looked at how the T cell repertoire shifted as pregnancy progressed.

This specimen was CD8+ T cells from peripheral blood mononuclear cells, taken in the third trimester of pregnancy. The receptor's source is a female donor with multiple sclerosis, enrolled in a pregnancy study. The V and J genes are TRBV4-1 and TRBJ2-3, and 11 junction bases match TRBD2. The bases are TGCGCCAGCAGCCAAGCACTAGCGGGGGGCACAGATACGCAGTATTTT. This gives the protein CASSQALAGGTDTQYF.